Included here is one T cell receptor (beta chain) sequence, with context. Its binding antigen is unknown. Base-call qualities are not available, and no considerably larger clone is one nucleotide away. The instrument given in TCRdb is Illumina HiSeq 1500. Clones were called with MiXCR by TCRdb after fastp trimmed the public reads at Q25, and only in-frame beta chains were retained. Under each unique CDR3 protein, matching rows form one entry showing the most common genes and DNA. The sample contains nearly 700,000 distinct CDR3 sequences, 30% to 40% of them found a single time. The ten top clones hold roughly 20% of the sample. Sample treatment or condition, as interpreted from the label and publication: in vitro stimulation with specific CMV peptide epitopes to enrich CMV-specific T cells. The sample belongs to a study of T cell repertoires in cytomegalovirus infection (dated by TCRdb to between 2018 and 2020). Regarding the study in general: Peptide stimulations targeted recently identified HLA-C-restricted CMV epitopes, whose presentation resists viral immunomodulation, together with well-studied HLA-B-restricted epitopes. Because public TCR beta signatures pointed to carriage of CMV infection together with the matching HLA type, the HLA type of each donor mattered for the analysis.

Study-wide conclusions, independent of this receptor: In both this cohort and an independent roughly 330-donor cohort, the cumulative frequency of public TCR beta family members distinguished carriers of CMV infection plus the relevant HLA type. The ex vivo response was dominated by HLA-C-restricted CMV-specific TCR beta clonotypes, and the single most frequent clonotype in two of eight donors was supplied by these HLA-C-restricted clonotypes.

V ends up 8 bases short and J 4 bases short, with an unmatched junction base count of 5. The CDR3 contains 13 residues, cysteine and phenylalanine counted. CDR3 DNA only is kept here, 39 bases in frame from base 1. The rearrangement joined TRBV12-3 or TRBV12-4 to TRBJ2-5; the central 9 bases match TRBD2. The receptor was derived from a human donor in good health (CMV status not recorded). Some clones in this sample may be carry-over from other donors' samples. Sequenced here: cultured PBMCs, sampled from culture after CMV antigen stimulation. The CDR3 amino acid sequence is: CASGKAGGETQYF. The DNA sequence is TGTGCCAGCGGAAAAGCGGGGGGAGAGACCCAGTACTTC.